A single sample gave rise to the 6 T cell receptor beta chains below, sequenced in a study of blood T cell repertoires in COVID-19 (dated by TCRdb to 2018 to 2021). Library generation was performed with the immunoSEQ multiplex PCR assay. TCRdb re-hosts the immuneACCESS table, in-frame sequences only. Its copies lack some clones; in the studies checked, an unresolved V gene accounts for under half of them, and the cause for the rest is not known. The sample has about 410,000 clones on record, 90% of them singletons. Under 0.7% of the sample is taken by the ten largest. Material: PBMCs or T cells enriched from blood (not recorded which). These receptors were collected from a man aged 18 to 30 who had recovered from COVID-19.

This sequence joins TRBV6-6 and TRBJ1-4, with 11 bases fitting TRBD1. The CDR3 loop spans 15 amino acids. The V and J ends lost 4 bases and 13 bases, in that order; junction bases with no gene match: 11. The germline CDR1 and CDR2 sequences are MNHNY and SVGAGI (reference sequence). CDR3 DNA: TGTGCCAGCAGTTCCGGGGGACAGGGGGTTGATCGACTGTTTTTT. This encodes CASSSGGQGVDRLFF.

This clone was recorded once. CDR3 DNA: TGTGCCAGCAGTCCTTCGACTAGCGGGAGAACCTACAATGAGCAGTTCTTC. Protein: CASSPSTSGRTYNEQFF. The chain joins TRBV27 to TRBJ2-1; 12 positions match TRBD2. V shed 5 bases and J 2 bases; nucleotides not matched to a gene: 7. The germline V gene encodes CDR1 MNHEY and CDR2 SMNVEV (reference sequence). The CDR3 has 17 residues.

The rearrangement links TRBV5-6 to TRBJ1-2; the D is unclear. CDR1 and CDR2 from the germline V gene are SGHDT and YYEEEE. Between the trimmed V and J ends, which lost 5 bases and 8 bases, there was a span of 10 bases. This CDR3 has 11 residues. CDR3 in amino acids: CASSSLSGYTF. The CDR3 DNA sequence: TGTGCCAGCAGTTCCCTTAGCGGCTACACCTTC.

The rearrangement links TRBV7-9 to TRBJ1-4; D gene uncertain. The germline gives CDR1 SEHNR, CDR2 FQNEAQ (reference sequence). Trimming took 2 bases from V and 4 from J, leaving 8 bases between them. CDR3 length: 14 residues. The CDR3 DNA follows: TGTGCCAGCAGCTTAACGCGGGATAATGAAAAACTGTTTTTT. It translates to CASSLTRDNEKLFF.

The chain employs TRBV28 and TRBJ1-1, with D perhaps TRBD1 (5 bases). Germline CDR1 reads MDHEN; CDR2 reads SYDVKM. The CDR3 is 11 amino acids. Trimming removed 3 bases at V and 10 bases at J, with 9 bases between. CDR3 in DNA: TGTGCCAGCAGTTTCGGGGGTGCAGCTTTCTTT. Residues: CASSFGGAAFF.

The chain combines TRBV14 with TRBJ1-1, with D possibly matching TRBD1 (6 bases). Germline CDR1 SGHDN, CDR2 FVKESK. The CDR3 length is 14 residues. V lost 1 base, J lost 4 bases, and 10 bases lay in between. Here the CDR3 DNA reads TGTGCCAGCAGCCAAGTTACAGGGACCACTGAAGCTTTCTTT. It is translated as CASSQVTGTTEAFF.